What follows are 5 T cell receptor beta chains derived from one specimen sequenced in a study of cytomegalovirus exposure and HLA in healthy donors. A multiplex PCR was run with 60 Vbeta primers and 13 Jbeta primers. TCRdb keeps only in-frame clones here, not all; method: immunoSEQ multiplex PCR. The sample has around 100,000 clones, and its top ten clones hold 3.7%. The sequenced material came from PBMCs. The receptors were gathered from a young man in good health and CMV-seronegative.

V usage is TRBV5-4 and J usage is TRBJ2-3; D perhaps matches TRBD2 (6 bases). The germline V gene has CDR1 SGHNT and CDR2 YYREEE (reference sequence). V was trimmed by 4 bases and J by 3 bases, leaving 15 bases between them. The CDR3 covers 15 residues. The CDR3: CASSPTSVGTDTQYF. The CDR3 DNA sequence: TGTGCCAGCAGCCCGACTAGTGTGGGTACAGATACGCAGTATTTT. Full variable domain (missing parts from reference TRBV5-4 and TRBJ2-3): ETGVTQSPTHLIKTRGQQVTLRCSSQSGHNTVSWYQQALGQGPQFIFQYYREEENGRGNFPPRFSGLQFPNYSSELNVNALELDDSALYLCASSPTSVGTDTQYFGPGTRLTVL.

This chain links TRBV6-5 with TRBJ2-7; the D gene is possibly TRBD1 (5 bases). Per the germline V gene, CDR1 is MNHEY and CDR2 is SVGAGI. The CDR3 length is 15 residues. V was clipped by 1 base and J by 4 bases, with 14 bases between them. CDR3 sequence (DNA): TGTGCCAGCAGTTACTGGGGCATAACTGAGTACGAGCAGTACTTC. Translated, it gives CASSYWGITEYEQYF.

V and J are TRBV19 and TRBJ1-5; the match to TRBD1 covers 9 bases. Per the germline V gene, CDR1 is LNHDA and CDR2 is SQIVND (reference sequence). V lost 5 bases, J lost 1 base, and 6 bases stayed unmatched. This CDR3 has 16 residues. CDR3 bases: TGTGCCAGTAGTCCCCGGACAGGGGACAGCAATCAGCCCCAGCATTTT. It encodes CASSPRTGDSNQPQHF.

The CDR3 reads CASSEDPLSYNEQFF. The CDR3 nucleotides read TGTGCCAGCAGTGAAGACCCACTCTCCTACAATGAGCAGTTCTTC. This chain uses TRBV2 with TRBJ2-1; D call uncertain. The germline CDR1 and CDR2 sequences are SNHLY and FYNNEI. The CDR3 spans 15 residues. V lost 1 base and J 0 bases, leaving 7 bases between the germline ends.

V usage is TRBV9 and J usage is TRBJ2-2; 9 bases are a match to TRBD1. V shed 0 bases, J shed 4 bases, and the junction held 1 base outside the gene matches. The germline V gene has CDR1 SGDLS and CDR2 YYNGEE. The CDR3 length is 15 residues. The DNA of the CDR3 is TGTGCCAGCAGCGTAGAGACAGGGGGCACCGGGGAGCTGTTTTTT. Its protein product is CASSVETGGTGELFF.